This T cell receptor (beta chain) came from a study of T cells in Graves' hyperthyroidism and ophthalmopathy. Germline CDR1 reads SNHLY; CDR2 reads FYNNEI. The CDR3 extends over 12 amino acids. The junction had 9 bases not matched to a gene; V was cut back by 10 bases and J by 7 bases. The source material, RNA transcripts, was used to amplify TCR beta CDR3 regions. The TCR CDR3 was amplified in a first-round RT-PCR using the HTBI primer set. TCRdb fed the multiplex PCR reads into MiXCR, producing one record per CDR3 protein. The sample holds 480,000 or so distinct CDR3 sequences, about an eighth seen once.

The TCR comes from a woman aged 18-29 years with Graves' hyperthyroidism. The sequenced sample was blood. J is TRBJ1-1 and V is TRBV2; TRBD1 agrees at 7 bases. CDR3 loop: CANKRGLSEAFF. DNA of the CDR3: TGTGCCAACAAAAGGGGGCTAAGTGAAGCTTTCTTT.